Listed here are 17 T cell receptor beta chains from one sample, sequenced in a study of response to subunit inactivated influenza vaccine. MiXCR, run by TCRdb on the RT-PCR reads, gives a single entry per CDR3 protein. Found here are more than 600,000 distinct CDR3 sequences, less than 20% of them singletons; the top ten hold about 11%. The material was PBMCs from blood, obtained 5 days after vaccination. The receptors here all came from a man aged 50 or older who received an inactivated influenza vaccine.

The sample holds a few counts of this clonotype. The chain links TRBV6-1 to TRBJ2-7, with D possibly matching TRBD2 (8 bases). V was trimmed by 10 bases and J by 3 bases, leaving 22 bases between them. This CDR3 has 15 residues. Germline lookup yields CDR1 MNHNS and CDR2 SASEGT. CDR3 loop: CATQKGAGLGYEQYF. The CDR3 nucleotides read TGTGCCACCCAAAAGGGGGCGGGACTAGGCTACGAGCAGTACTTC.

This clonotype was seen a few times. The V call is TRBV5-1, the J call TRBJ1-1; D call uncertain. Germline-derived CDR1 and CDR2 are SGHRS and YFSETQ. CDR3 length equals 12 residues. V lost 3 bases to trimming and J lost 5 bases, with 8 bases between them. CDR3 in amino acids: CASSSAGTEAFF. CDR3 in DNA: TGCGCCAGCAGCTCAGCGGGGACTGAAGCTTTCTTT.

The chain uses TRBV7-2 and TRBJ2-1; TRBD2 might be the D (5 bases). Trimming took 4 bases from V and 0 from J, leaving 13 bases between them. Germline V gives CDR1 SGHTA, CDR2 FQGNSA. This CDR3 spans 16 amino acids. CDR3 amino acids: CASSSRRSSSYNEQFF. The CDR3, as DNA: TGTGCCAGCAGCTCCAGGAGGTCAAGCTCCTACAATGAGCAGTTCTTC.

This chain's CDR3 is CASSQVWDSNQPQHF. For the CDR3, the DNA is TGCGCCAGCAGCCAAGTGTGGGATAGCAATCAGCCCCAGCATTTT. The chain combines TRBV4-3 with TRBJ1-5; D is uncertain. This CDR3 spans 15 amino acids. V was trimmed by 1 base and J by 0 bases, leaving 7 bases between them. The V gene's germline CDR1 is LGHNA and CDR2 YSLEER.

The J gene is TRBJ2-5, the V gene TRBV9; D is possibly TRBD2 (6 bases). The V gene lost 0 bases and the J gene lost 5 bases, with 14 bases spanning the gap. The CDR3 is 15 amino acids. Germline assignment: CDR1 SGDLS and CDR2 YYNGEE. For the CDR3, the DNA is TGTGCCAGCAGCGTAGCCCAGGGCCGGGGGGAGACCCAGTACTTC. It is translated as CASSVAQGRGETQYF.

This CDR3 reads CASSQDPPAVRYSSYNEQFF. Here the CDR3 DNA reads TGTGCCAGCAGCCAAGATCCTCCGGCGGTTCGGTATAGCTCCTACAATGAGCAGTTCTTC. This sequence joins TRBV14 and TRBJ2-1; D remains unclear. The CDR3 covers 20 residues. Germline V gene data show CDR1 as SGHDN and CDR2 as FVKESK. Trimming shortened V by 0 bases and J by 0 bases, and 21 bases separated the two germline ends.

This clonotype was seen only a few times. The chain has TRBV18 and TRBJ1-2; D not resolved. This CDR3 has 12 residues. The ends were cut back, 3 bases at V and 14 bases at J, with 16 bases in the middle. Per germline, CDR1 KGHSH and CDR2 LQKENI. The CDR3 region is CASSPSRLSPTF. CDR3 coding DNA: TGTGCCAGCTCACCGTCACGACTGTCCCCTACCTTC.

This clonotype was recorded a few times. The chain has TRBV5-1 and TRBJ2-7, with D unclear. CDR1 is SGHRS, CDR2 YFSETQ, per germline. Trimming removed 4 bases at V and 2 bases at J, with 16 bases between. The CDR3 contains 15 residues. The chain's CDR3 is CASSPLAGATYEQYF. The CDR3 bases are TGCGCCAGCAGCCCGTTGGCAGGTGCAACCTACGAGCAGTACTTC.

V and J are TRBV28 and TRBJ2-3; possible D gene TRBD2, 5 bases. The length of the CDR3 is 14 residues. Trimming removed 5 bases at V and 3 bases at J, with 12 bases between. Germline V gene data show CDR1 as MDHEN and CDR2 as SYDVKM. The CDR3 sequence is CASSPEGITDTQYF. The CDR3 bases are TGTGCCAGCAGTCCCGAGGGCATTACAGATACGCAGTATTTT.

This chain connects TRBV4-1 to TRBJ2-3, with D uncertain. Trimming pared 1 base from V and 4 bases from J, leaving 9 bases between. The CDR3 extends over 14 amino acids. Germline-derived CDR1 and CDR2 are MGHRA and YSYEKL. The CDR3 DNA reads as TGCGCCAGCAGCCAAGTTAAGGGTGCAGATACGCAGTATTTT. Translated, it gives CASSQVKGADTQYF.

The rearrangement links TRBV18 to TRBJ1-1; D is unresolved. Trimming left V 1 base short and J 10 bases short, with 13 bases between. Germline V lookup: CDR1 KGHSH, CDR2 LQKENI. The CDR3 length is 13 residues. CDR3 bases: TGTGCCAGCTCACCACAGGTGGCGGGAGGAGCTTTCTTT. Its translation: CASSPQVAGGAFF.

This clonotype was found a few times. The chain has TRBV4-2 and TRBJ2-3; D may be TRBD1 (8 bases). The germline V gene has CDR1 LGHNA and CDR2 YNFKEQ. The CDR3 loop spans 17 amino acids. Trimming removed 4 bases at V and 8 bases at J, with 25 bases between. The CDR3 protein is CASSRMPGQGGWSTQYF. CDR3 bases: TGTGCCAGCAGCCGGATGCCCGGACAGGGAGGGTGGAGTACGCAGTATTTT.

The chain uses TRBV4-2 and TRBJ2-3, with D maybe TRBD1 (6 bases). This CDR3 spans 15 amino acids. CDR1 is LGHNA and CDR2 is YNFKEQ in the germline V gene. Trimming pared 2 bases from V and 3 bases from J, leaving 12 bases between. Here the CDR3 reads CASSQLATGTDTQYF. The CDR3 DNA reads TGTGCCAGCAGCCAACTCGCTACAGGGACAGATACGCAGTATTTT.

The sample holds many counts of this clonotype. The chain joins TRBV5-1 to TRBJ2-3, with D tentatively TRBD2 (5 bases). V was trimmed by 1 base and J by 6 bases, leaving 15 bases between them. Germline lookup yields CDR1 SGHRS and CDR2 YFSETQ. The CDR3 extends over 15 amino acids. The CDR3 nucleotides are TGCGCCAGCAGCTTGTCTGGGCGCCCGGGGGATACGCAGTATTTT. Protein: CASSLSGRPGDTQYF. The full variable domain, in which reference TRBV5-1 and TRBJ2-3 provide the parts outside the CDR3, is KAGVTQTPRYLIKTRGQQVTLSCSPISGHRSVSWYQQTPGQGLQFLFEYFSETQRNKGNFPGRFSGRQFSNSRSEMNVSTLELGDSALYLCASSLSGRPGDTQYFGPGTRLTVL.

This clonotype was counted a few times. The J gene is TRBJ2-5, the V gene TRBV6-5, with TRBD1 as a possible D gene (5 bases). The CDR3 contains 14 residues. Germline V lookup: CDR1 MNHEY, CDR2 SVGAGI. Trimming stripped 0 bases from V and 3 bases from J, with 8 bases between. The CDR3 DNA reads as TGTGCCAGCAGTTACTCCGGACAAGAAGAGACCCAGTACTTC. Its translation: CASSYSGQEETQYF.

The chain links TRBV20-1 to TRBJ2-1, with TRBD2 matching over 7 bases. The junction had 9 bases not matched to a gene; V was cut back by 3 bases and J by 7 bases. Germline CDR1 is DFQATT and CDR2 is SNEGSKA (reference sequence). The CDR3 has 14 residues. CDR3 protein: CSARSLAETNEQFF. DNA of the CDR3: TGCAGTGCTAGGTCGCTAGCGGAGACTAATGAGCAGTTCTTC.

This clonotype was seen only a few times. The V gene is TRBV11-2, the J gene TRBJ2-5; 8 nucleotides align to TRBD2. CDR3 length: 15 amino acids. V shed 0 bases and J 1 base; nucleotides not matched to a gene: 1. Germline V gives CDR1 SGHAT, CDR2 FQNNGV. The CDR3 spells CASSLEAGAQETQYF. The CDR3 DNA is TGTGCCAGCAGCTTAGAAGCGGGGGCCCAAGAGACCCAGTACTTC.